What follows are 15 T cell receptor beta chains derived from one specimen sequenced in a study of blood T cell repertoires in COVID-19. Profiling relied on immunoSEQ multiplex PCR, and the TCRdb table lists in-frame clones only, not all of them. Of a few hundred thousand clones listed, 75% to 90% were seen once; the top ten hold approximately 3.7%. Material: peripheral blood. The source is a young woman with acute or convalescent COVID-19.

The CDR3 DNA is TGTGCCAGCAGCCCGGGACAGGGGTTCAGTTGGTACGAGCAGTACTTC. It specifies CASSPGQGFSWYEQYF. The chain combines TRBV7-9 with TRBJ2-7, with 10 bases lining up with TRBD1. CDR1 is SEHNR and CDR2 is FQNEAQ in the germline V gene (reference sequence). This CDR3 is built from 16 residues. V dropped 5 bases and J dropped 4; count of bases not matched to a gene: 11. Variable domain in full (rest from reference TRBV7-9 and TRBJ2-7): DTGVSQNPRHKITKRGQNVTFRCDPISEHNRLYWYRQTLGQGPEFLTYFQNEAQLEKSRLLSDRFSAERPKGSFSTLEIQRTEQGDSAMYLCASSPGQGFSWYEQYFGPGTRLTVT.

The J gene is TRBJ2-5, the V gene TRBV5-1, with 11 bases aligning to TRBD2. The CDR3 is 16 amino acids. V lost 4 bases to trimming and J lost 2 bases; unmatched junction nucleotides: 7. Germline assignment: CDR1 SGHRS and CDR2 YFSETQ. The CDR3 loop is CASSPRVAGGQETQYF. The CDR3 region has the DNA TGCGCCAGCAGCCCAAGAGTAGCGGGGGGGCAAGAGACCCAGTACTTC. Looking up the rest from reference TRBV5-1 and TRBJ2-5 gives the full variable domain: KAGVTQTPRYLIKTRGQQVTLSCSPISGHRSVSWYQQTPGQGLQFLFEYFSETQRNKGNFPGRFSGRQFSNSRSEMNVSTLELGDSALYLCASSPRVAGGQETQYFGPGTRLLVL.

The rearrangement uses TRBV19 and TRBJ2-7, with D possibly matching TRBD2 (5 bases). Deletions cut 5 bases from V and 2 bases from J, with 19 bases between. The CDR3 runs 16 residues. In germline, CDR1 is LNHDA, CDR2 SQIVND (reference sequence). The CDR3 loop reads CASSLRRGYEPYEQYF. CDR3 sequence (DNA): TGTGCCAGTAGTCTACGACGCGGGTACGAACCCTACGAGCAGTACTTC.

The chain carries TRBV7-9 and TRBJ1-2; 10 positions agree with TRBD1. V lost 2 bases and J lost 5; bases outside the gene matches: 5. Germline V lookup: CDR1 SEHNR, CDR2 FQNEAQ (reference sequence). CDR3 length equals 15 residues. Here the CDR3 reads CASSLPDRGPYGYTF. The CDR3 nucleotides read TGTGCCAGCAGCTTACCTGACAGGGGGCCTTATGGCTACACCTTC.

This chain connects TRBV11-2 to TRBJ1-2, with unresolved D. Germline V gene sequence: CDR1 SGHAT, CDR2 FQNNGV. This CDR3 comprises 13 residues. V was trimmed by 5 bases and J by 2 bases, leaving 9 bases between them. CDR3 nucleotides: TGTGCCAGCAGCCCCACAGCCAACTATGGCTACACCTTC. It encodes CASSPTANYGYTF.

V is TRBV6-2 or TRBV6-3 and J is TRBJ1-5; D is perhaps TRBD1 (6 bases). The CDR3 sequence is 16 residues long. V lost 0 bases, J lost 6 bases, and 15 bases lay in between. Germline CDR1 reads MNHEY; CDR2 reads SVGEGT. CDR3 residues: CASSYSTGGWSQPQHF. The CDR3 DNA sequence: TGTGCCAGCAGTTACTCCACGGGGGGCTGGAGTCAGCCCCAGCATTTT.

The chain employs TRBV6-5 and TRBJ1-2; D remains unclear. The V gene's germline CDR1 is MNHEY and CDR2 SVGAGI. The CDR3 is 14 residues long. The V end was cut by 7 bases, the J end by 0 bases, with 12 bases between. The CDR3 DNA reads TGTGCCAGCACCGCGTCGGGGACTAACTATGGCTACACCTTC. It codes for CASTASGTNYGYTF.

The gene calls are TRBV19 and TRBJ2-1; the match to TRBD2 covers 9 bases. The germline CDR1 and CDR2 sequences are LNHDA and SQIVND (reference sequence). After removal of 5 bases from V and 8 bases from J, the junction contained 10 bases not matched to a gene. The CDR3 runs 15 residues. CDR3 sequence (DNA): TGTGCCAGTAGTCAAGCGGGAGGTCCTCTGGATGAGCAGTTCTTC. Encoded protein: CASSQAGGPLDEQFF.

This chain connects TRBV19 to TRBJ2-1; 10 nucleotides agree with TRBD2. There are 15 residues in the CDR3. CDR1 and CDR2 from the germline V gene are LNHDA and SQIVND (reference sequence). V lost 3 bases and J lost 5; bases outside the gene matches: 4. The CDR3 bases are TGTGCCAGTAGTATCGGACTAGCGGAAAACAATGAGCAGTTCTTC. Residues: CASSIGLAENNEQFF.

V and J are TRBV12-3 or TRBV12-4 and TRBJ2-1, with 9 positions matching TRBD2. V was pared by 8 bases and J by 6 bases, with 5 bases of the junction left unmatched. The CDR3 loop spans 13 amino acids. This CDR3 is CASLSTSGNEQFF. CDR3 bases: TGTGCCAGCCTTTCGACTAGCGGCAATGAGCAGTTCTTC.

With respect to this clone: Other DNA variants within this sample encode the same CDR3. The V call is TRBV7-2, the J call TRBJ1-2; D is perhaps TRBD1 (5 bases). Germline CDR1 is SGHTA and CDR2 is FQGNSA. The CDR3 is 13 amino acids. The V end was cut by 3 bases, the J end by 2 bases, with 7 bases between. CDR3 region: CASSLQGNYGYTF. The CDR3 DNA sequence: TGTGCCAGCAGCTTGCAGGGCAACTATGGCTACACCTTC.

J is TRBJ1-5 and V is TRBV5-6, with 8 bases identical to TRBD1. CDR1 and CDR2 (germline): SGHDT, YYEEEE. Trimming at V came to 4 bases and at J to 2 bases, leaving 8 bases not matched to a gene. The CDR3 length is 16 residues. The CDR3 DNA is TGTGCCAGCAGCGGTGCCCAGGGGGCCGGCAATCAGCCCCAGCATTTT. Protein product: CASSGAQGAGNQPQHF. Full variable domain (missing parts from reference TRBV5-6 and TRBJ1-5): DAGVTQSPTHLIKTRGQQVTLRCSPKSGHDTVSWYQQALGQGPQFIFQYYEEEERQRGNFPDRFSGHQFPNYSSELNVNALLLGDSALYLCASSGAQGAGNQPQHFGDGTRLSIL.

This rearrangement joins TRBV11-2 to TRBJ2-3; D perhaps matches TRBD1 (5 bases). V gave up 0 bases and J gave up 2 bases, with 6 bases separating them. Germline V gives CDR1 SGHAT, CDR2 FQNNGV. The CDR3 has 14 residues. The CDR3 DNA follows: TGTGCCAGCAGCTTAGAAGGGGACACAGATACGCAGTATTTT. Translation gives CASSLEGDTDTQYF.

In this sample, this clone turned up once. The rearrangement links TRBV5-1 to TRBJ2-2; 10 nucleotides match TRBD1. This CDR3 spans 13 amino acids. CDR1 is SGHRS, CDR2 YFSETQ, per germline. J lost 7 bases, V lost 5 bases, and 2 bases had no gene match. The CDR3 DNA follows: TGCGCCAGCAGGGGACAGGGGATCGGGGAGCTGTTTTTT. It encodes CASRGQGIGELFF.

The chain links TRBV6-4 to TRBJ1-6; no firm D call. Germline V gene lookup returns CDR1 MRHNA and CDR2 SNTAGT. The CDR3 is 14 amino acids. V gave up 3 bases and J gave up 10 bases, with 13 bases separating them. The CDR3 spells CASSEISGESPLHF. The CDR3 region has the DNA TGTGCCAGCAGTGAGATTTCCGGGGAATCACCCCTCCACTTT.